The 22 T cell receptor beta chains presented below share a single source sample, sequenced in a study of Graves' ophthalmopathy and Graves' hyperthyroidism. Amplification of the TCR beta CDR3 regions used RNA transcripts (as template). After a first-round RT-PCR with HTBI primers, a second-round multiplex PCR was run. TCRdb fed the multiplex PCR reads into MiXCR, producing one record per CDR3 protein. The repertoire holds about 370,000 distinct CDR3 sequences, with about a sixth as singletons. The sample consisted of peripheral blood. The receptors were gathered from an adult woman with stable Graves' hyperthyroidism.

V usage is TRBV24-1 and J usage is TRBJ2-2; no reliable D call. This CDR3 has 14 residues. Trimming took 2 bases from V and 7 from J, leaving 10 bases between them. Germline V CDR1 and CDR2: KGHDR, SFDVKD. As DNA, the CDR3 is TGTGCCACCAGTGATTCCTTTGTTGGCGGGGAGCTGTTTTTT. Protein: CATSDSFVGGELFF.

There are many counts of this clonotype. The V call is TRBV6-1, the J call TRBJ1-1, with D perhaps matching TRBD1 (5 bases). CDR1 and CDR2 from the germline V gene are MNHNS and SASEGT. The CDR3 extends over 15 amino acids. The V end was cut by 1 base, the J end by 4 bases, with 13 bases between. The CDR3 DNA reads TGTGCCAGCAGTGAAGGGGAGACTGGGGGCACTGAAGCTTTCTTT. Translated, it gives CASSEGETGGTEAFF.

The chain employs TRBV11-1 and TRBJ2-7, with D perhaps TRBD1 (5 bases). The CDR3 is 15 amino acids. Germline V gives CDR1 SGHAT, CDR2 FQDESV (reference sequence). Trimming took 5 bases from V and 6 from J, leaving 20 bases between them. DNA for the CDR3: TGTGCCAGCAGCCCGGTGCCCTCAGGGATCGGCGAGCAGTACTTC. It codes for CASSPVPSGIGEQYF.

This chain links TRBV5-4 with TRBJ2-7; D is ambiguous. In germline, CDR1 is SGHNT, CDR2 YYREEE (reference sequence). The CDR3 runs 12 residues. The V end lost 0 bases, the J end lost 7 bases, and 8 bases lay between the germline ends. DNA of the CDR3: TGTGCCAGCAGCTTGGACCCCTTGGAGCAGTACTTC. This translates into CASSLDPLEQYF.

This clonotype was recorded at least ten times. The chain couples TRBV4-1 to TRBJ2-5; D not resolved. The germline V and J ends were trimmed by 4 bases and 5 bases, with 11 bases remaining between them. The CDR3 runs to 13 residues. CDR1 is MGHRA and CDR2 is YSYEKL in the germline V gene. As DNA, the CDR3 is TGCGCCAGCAGCCGATTCTTTTGGGAGACCCAGTACTTC. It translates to CASSRFFWETQYF.

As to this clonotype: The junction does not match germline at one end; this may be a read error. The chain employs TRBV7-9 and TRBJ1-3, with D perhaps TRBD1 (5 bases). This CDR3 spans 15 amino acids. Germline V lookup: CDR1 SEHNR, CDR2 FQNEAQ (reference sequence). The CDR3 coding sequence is TGTGCCATCAGCCCCCGGGACCTGGCTGGAAACACCATATATTTT. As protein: CAISPRDLAGNTIYF.

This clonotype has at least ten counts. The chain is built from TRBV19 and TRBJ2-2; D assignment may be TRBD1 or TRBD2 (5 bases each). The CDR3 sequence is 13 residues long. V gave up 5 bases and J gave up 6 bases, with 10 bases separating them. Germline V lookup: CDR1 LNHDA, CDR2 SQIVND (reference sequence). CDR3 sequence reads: CASSGDAPGELFF. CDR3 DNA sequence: TGTGCCAGTAGTGGGGACGCGCCCGGGGAGCTGTTTTTT.

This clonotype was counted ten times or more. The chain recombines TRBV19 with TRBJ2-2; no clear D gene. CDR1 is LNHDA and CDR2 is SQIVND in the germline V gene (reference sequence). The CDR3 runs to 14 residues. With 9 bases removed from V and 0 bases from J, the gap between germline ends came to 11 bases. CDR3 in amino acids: CASPDGPNTGELFF. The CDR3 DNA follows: TGTGCCAGCCCGGACGGACCGAACACCGGGGAGCTGTTTTTT.

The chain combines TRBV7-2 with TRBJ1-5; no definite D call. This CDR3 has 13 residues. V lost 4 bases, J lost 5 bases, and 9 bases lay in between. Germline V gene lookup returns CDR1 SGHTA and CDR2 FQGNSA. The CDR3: CASSSFQDQPQHF. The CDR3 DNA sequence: TGTGCCAGCAGCTCCTTCCAGGATCAGCCCCAGCATTTT.

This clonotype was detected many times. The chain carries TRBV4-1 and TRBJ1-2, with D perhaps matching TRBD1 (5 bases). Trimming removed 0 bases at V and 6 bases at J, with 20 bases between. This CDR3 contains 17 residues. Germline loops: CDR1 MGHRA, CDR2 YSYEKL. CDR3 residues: CASSQDLVGTKEDGYTF. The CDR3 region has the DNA TGCGCCAGCAGCCAAGATTTGGTGGGGACCAAAGAGGATGGCTACACCTTC.

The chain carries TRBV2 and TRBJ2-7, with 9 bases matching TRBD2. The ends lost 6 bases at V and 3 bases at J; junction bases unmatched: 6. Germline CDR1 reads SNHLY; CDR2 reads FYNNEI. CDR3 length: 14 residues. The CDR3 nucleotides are TGTGCCAGCAGGTTCACTAGCGGGTACTACGAGCAGTACTTC. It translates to CASRFTSGYYEQYF.

This chain's CDR3 is CASSALGGNTEAFF. The CDR3, as DNA: TGTGCCAGCAGCGCGCTAGGGGGGAATACTGAAGCTTTCTTT. J is TRBJ1-1 and V is TRBV28; tentatively, D is TRBD1 (6 bases). Germline-derived CDR1 and CDR2 are MDHEN and SYDVKM. This CDR3 spans 14 amino acids. Trimming removed 6 bases at V and 5 bases at J, with 16 bases between.

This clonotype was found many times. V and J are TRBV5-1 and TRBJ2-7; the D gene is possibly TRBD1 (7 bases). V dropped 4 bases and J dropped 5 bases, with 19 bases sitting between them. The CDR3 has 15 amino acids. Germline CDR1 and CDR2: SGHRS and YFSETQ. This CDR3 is CASSKRDSGSHEQYF. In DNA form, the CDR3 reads TGCGCCAGCAGCAAGAGGGACAGCGGGTCCCACGAGCAGTACTTC.

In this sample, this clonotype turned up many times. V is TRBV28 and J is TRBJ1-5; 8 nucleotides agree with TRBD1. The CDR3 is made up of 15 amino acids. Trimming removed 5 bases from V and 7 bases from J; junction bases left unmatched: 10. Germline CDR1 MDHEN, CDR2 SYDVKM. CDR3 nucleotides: TGTGCCAGCAGTCGGACAGGGCGGTATGGCCAGCCCCAGCATTTT. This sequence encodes CASSRTGRYGQPQHF. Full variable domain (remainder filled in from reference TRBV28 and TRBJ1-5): DVKVTQSSRYLVKRTGEKVFLECVQDMDHENMFWYRQDPGLGLRLIYFSYDVKMKEKGDIPEGYSVSREKKERFSLILESASTNQTSMYLCASSRTGRYGQPQHFGDGTRLSIL.

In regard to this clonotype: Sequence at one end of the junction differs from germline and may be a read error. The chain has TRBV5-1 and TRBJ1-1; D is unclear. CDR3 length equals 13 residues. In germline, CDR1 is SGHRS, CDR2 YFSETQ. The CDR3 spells CVSRQEPGTEAFF. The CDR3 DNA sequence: TGCGTCAGCAGACAAGAGCCGGGCACTGAAGCTTTCTTT. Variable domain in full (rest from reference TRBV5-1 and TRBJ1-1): KAGVTQTPRYLIKTRGQQVTLSCSPISGHRSVSWYQQTPGQGLQFLFEYFSETQRNKGNFPGRFSGRQFSNSRSEMNVSTLELGDSALYLCVSRQEPGTEAFFGQGTRLTVV.

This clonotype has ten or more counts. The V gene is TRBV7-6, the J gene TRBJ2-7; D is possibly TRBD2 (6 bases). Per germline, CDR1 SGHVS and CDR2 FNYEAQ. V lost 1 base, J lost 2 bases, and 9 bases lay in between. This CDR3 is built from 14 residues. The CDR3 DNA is TGTGCCAGCAGCTTAGGGAGGGGTACCTACGAGCAGTACTTC. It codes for CASSLGRGTYEQYF.

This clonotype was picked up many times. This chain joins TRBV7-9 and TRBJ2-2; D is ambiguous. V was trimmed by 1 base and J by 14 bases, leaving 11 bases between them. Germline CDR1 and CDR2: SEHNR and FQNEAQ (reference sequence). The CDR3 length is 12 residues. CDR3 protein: CASSLGKRVLFF. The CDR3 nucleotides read TGTGCCAGCAGCTTAGGGAAGCGCGTCCTGTTTTTT. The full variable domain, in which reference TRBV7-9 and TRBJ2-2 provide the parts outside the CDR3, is DTGVSQNPRHKITKRGQNVTFRCDPISEHNRLYWYRQTLGQGPEFLTYFQNEAQLEKSRLLSDRFSAERPKGSFSTLEIQRTEQGDSAMYLCASSLGKRVLFFGEGSRLTVL.

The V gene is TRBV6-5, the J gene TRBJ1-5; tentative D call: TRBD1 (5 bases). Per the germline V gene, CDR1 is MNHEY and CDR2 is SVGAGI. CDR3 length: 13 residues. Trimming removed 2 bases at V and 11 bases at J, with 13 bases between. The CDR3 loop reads CASSYREEGAQHF. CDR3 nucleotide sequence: TGTGCCAGCAGTTACAGGGAGGAAGGGGCCCAGCATTTT.

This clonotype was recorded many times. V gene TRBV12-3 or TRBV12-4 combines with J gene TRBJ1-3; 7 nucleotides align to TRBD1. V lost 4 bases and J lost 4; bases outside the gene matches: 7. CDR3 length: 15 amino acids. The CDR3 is CASSYRGVAGNTIYF. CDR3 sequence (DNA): TGTGCCAGCAGTTACAGGGGAGTGGCGGGAAACACCATATATTTT.

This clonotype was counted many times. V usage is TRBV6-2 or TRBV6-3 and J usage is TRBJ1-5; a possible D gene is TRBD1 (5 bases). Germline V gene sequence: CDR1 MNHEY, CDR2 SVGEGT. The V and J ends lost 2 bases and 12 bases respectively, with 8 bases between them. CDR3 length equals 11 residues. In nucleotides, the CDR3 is TGTGCCAGCAGTTACGGGGGTCGCCAGCATTTT. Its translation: CASSYGGRQHF.

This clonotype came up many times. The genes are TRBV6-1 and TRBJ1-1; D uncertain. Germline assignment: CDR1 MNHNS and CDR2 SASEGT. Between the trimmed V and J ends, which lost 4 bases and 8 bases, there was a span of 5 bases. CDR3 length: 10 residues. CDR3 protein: CASSVGEAFF. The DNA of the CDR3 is TGTGCCAGCAGTGTGGGAGAAGCTTTCTTT.

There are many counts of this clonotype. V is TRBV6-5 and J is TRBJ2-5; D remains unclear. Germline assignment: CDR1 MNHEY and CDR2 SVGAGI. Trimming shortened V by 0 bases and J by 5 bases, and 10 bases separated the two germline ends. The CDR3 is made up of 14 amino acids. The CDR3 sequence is CASSYSVGWETQYF. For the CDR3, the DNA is TGTGCCAGCAGTTACTCAGTTGGGTGGGAGACCCAGTACTTC.